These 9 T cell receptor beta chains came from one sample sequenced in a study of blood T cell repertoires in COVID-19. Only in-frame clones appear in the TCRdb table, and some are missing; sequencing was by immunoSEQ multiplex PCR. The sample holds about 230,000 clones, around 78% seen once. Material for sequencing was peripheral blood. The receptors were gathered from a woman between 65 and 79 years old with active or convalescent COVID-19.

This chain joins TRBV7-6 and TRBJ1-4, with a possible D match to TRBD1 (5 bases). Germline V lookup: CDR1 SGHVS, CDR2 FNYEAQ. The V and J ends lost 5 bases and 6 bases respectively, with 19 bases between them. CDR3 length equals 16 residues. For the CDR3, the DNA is TGTGCCAGCAGCATCATGGGGGGTTTGGGAGATGAAAAACTGTTTTTT. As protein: CASSIMGGLGDEKLFF.

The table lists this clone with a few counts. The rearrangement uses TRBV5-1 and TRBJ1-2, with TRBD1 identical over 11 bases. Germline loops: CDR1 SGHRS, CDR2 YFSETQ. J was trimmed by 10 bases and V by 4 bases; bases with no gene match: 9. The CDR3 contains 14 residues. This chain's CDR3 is CASSAGTGGLDYTF. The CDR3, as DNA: TGCGCCAGCAGCGCGGGGACAGGGGGGCTCGACTACACCTTC.

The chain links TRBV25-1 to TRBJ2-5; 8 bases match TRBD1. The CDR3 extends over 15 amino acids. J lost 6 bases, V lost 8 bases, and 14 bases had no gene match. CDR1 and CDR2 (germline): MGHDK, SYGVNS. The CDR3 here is CASASTTTGVKTQYF. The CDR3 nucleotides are TGTGCCAGCGCCTCGACAACGACAGGGGTGAAGACCCAGTACTTC.

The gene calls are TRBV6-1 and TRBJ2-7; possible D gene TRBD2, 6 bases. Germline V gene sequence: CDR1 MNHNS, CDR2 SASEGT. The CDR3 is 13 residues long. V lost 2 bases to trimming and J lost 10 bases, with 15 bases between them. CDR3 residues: CASSEREMGTQYF. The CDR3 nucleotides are TGTGCCAGCAGTGAAAGGGAGATGGGGACTCAGTACTTC.

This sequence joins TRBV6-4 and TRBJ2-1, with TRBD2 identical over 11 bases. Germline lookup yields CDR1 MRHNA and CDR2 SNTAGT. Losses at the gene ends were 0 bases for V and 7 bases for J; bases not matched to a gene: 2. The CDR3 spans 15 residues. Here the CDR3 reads CASSDSASGRNEQFF. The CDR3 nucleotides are TGTGCCAGCAGTGACTCGGCTAGCGGGAGGAATGAGCAGTTCTTC.

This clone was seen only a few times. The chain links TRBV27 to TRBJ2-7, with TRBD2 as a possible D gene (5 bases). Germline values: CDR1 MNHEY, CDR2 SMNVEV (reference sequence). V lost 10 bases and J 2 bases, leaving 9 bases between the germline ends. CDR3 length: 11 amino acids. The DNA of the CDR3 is TGTGCCACCGGGGTTACCTACGAGCAGTACTTC. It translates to CATGVTYEQYF.

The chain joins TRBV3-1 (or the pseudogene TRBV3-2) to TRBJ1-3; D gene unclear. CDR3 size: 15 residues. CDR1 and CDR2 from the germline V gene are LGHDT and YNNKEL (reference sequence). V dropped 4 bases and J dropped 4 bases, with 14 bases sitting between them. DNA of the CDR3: TGTGCCAGCAGCCCCCCGCCAGGCCTCGGAAACACCATATATTTT. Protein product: CASSPPPGLGNTIYF.

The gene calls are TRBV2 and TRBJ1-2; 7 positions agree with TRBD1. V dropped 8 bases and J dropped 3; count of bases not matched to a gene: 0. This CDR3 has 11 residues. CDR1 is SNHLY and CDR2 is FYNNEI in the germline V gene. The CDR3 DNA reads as TGTGCCAGCGGGACAGACTATGGCTACACCTTC. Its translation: CASGTDYGYTF.

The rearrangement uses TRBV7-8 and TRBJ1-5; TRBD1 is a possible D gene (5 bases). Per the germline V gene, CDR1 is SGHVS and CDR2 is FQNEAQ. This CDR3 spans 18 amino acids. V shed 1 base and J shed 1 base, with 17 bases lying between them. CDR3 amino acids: CASSLVAWEGLSNQPQHF. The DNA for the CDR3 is TGTGCCAGCAGCTTAGTTGCATGGGAGGGGCTGAGCAATCAGCCCCAGCATTTT.